These 32 T cell receptor beta chains share one sample of origin, sequenced in a study of blood T cells in healthy people across ages. Then a second PCR, running roughly 6 to 11 cycles, was carried out with a sample-barcoded 5' primer and a J-beta primer mix. MiXCR, applied by TCRdb to the 5' RACE reads, yields one record per CDR3 protein. This sample has about 800,000 distinct CDR3 sequences, with roughly 25% found just once. This same sample was also part of a study on T cells of mothers and their children.

The sequenced material came from blood. These receptors all stem from a boy aged 10-17 years in good health.

This clonotype turned up a few times. V is TRBV5-1 and J is TRBJ1-4; 7 bases match TRBD1. This CDR3 region has 15 residues. Germline V gene sequence: CDR1 SGHRS, CDR2 YFSETQ. V shed 0 bases and J 2 bases; nucleotides not matched to a gene: 1. Written as DNA, the CDR3 is TGCGCCAGCAGCTTGGAGGGGGCTACTAATGAAAAACTGTTTTTT. Its protein is CASSLEGATNEKLFF.

This clonotype was observed a few times. The J gene is TRBJ2-3, the V gene TRBV28; TRBD2 matches at 11 bases. With V trimmed by 2 bases and J by 6 bases, 13 bases remained unmatched. From germline, CDR1 is MDHEN and CDR2 SYDVKM. The CDR3 is made up of 18 amino acids. This CDR3 is CASSLPTSELAGGDTQYF. CDR3 in DNA: TGTGCCAGCAGTTTACCGACTTCAGAGCTAGCGGGAGGTGATACGCAGTATTTT. Looking up the rest from reference TRBV28 and TRBJ2-3 gives the full variable domain: DVKVTQSSRYLVKRTGEKVFLECVQDMDHENMFWYRQDPGLGLRLIYFSYDVKMKEKGDIPEGYSVSREKKERFSLILESASTNQTSMYLCASSLPTSELAGGDTQYFGPGTRLTVL.

This clonotype has only a few counts. The CDR3 region has the DNA TGCGCCAGCAGCCAAAGCGCCGGTTGGACGGGCAATGAGCAGTTCTTC. As protein: CASSQSAGWTGNEQFF. The chain has TRBV4-3 and TRBJ2-1; D not resolved. Trimming stripped 2 bases from V and 6 bases from J, with 17 bases between. The germline V gene encodes CDR1 LGHNA and CDR2 YSLEER. CDR3 length: 16 amino acids.

This clonotype was seen only a few times. This chain uses TRBV24-1 with TRBJ2-2; a possible D gene is TRBD1 (6 bases). Per germline, CDR1 KGHDR and CDR2 SFDVKD. V lost 1 base to trimming and J lost 1 base, with 12 bases between them. This CDR3 contains 17 residues. CDR3 bases: TGTGCCACCAGTGATTTTCTGGGCAGGGGGAACACCGGGGAGCTGTTTTTT. As protein: CATSDFLGRGNTGELFF.

This clonotype was seen more than once but under ten times. V is TRBV29-1 and J is TRBJ2-7; possible D gene TRBD1, 5 bases. This CDR3 comprises 11 residues. Per germline, CDR1 SQVTM and CDR2 ANQGSEA. The V end was cut by 7 bases, the J end by 0 bases, with 7 bases between. CDR3 sequence: CSAGHSYEQYF. DNA of the CDR3: TGCAGCGCTGGACACTCCTACGAGCAGTACTTC.

The chain employs TRBV5-1 and TRBJ2-1; D possibly corresponds to TRBD1 (5 bases). This CDR3 has 12 amino acids. Germline-derived CDR1 and CDR2 are SGHRS and YFSETQ. Trimming shortened V by 4 bases and J by 5 bases, and 7 bases separated the two germline ends. CDR3 region: CASSPQDNEQFF. In DNA, the CDR3 is TGCGCCAGCAGCCCACAGGACAATGAGCAGTTCTTC.

This clonotype appeared many times. The rearrangement uses TRBV4-3 and TRBJ2-3; no firm D call. Per the germline V gene, CDR1 is LGHNA and CDR2 is YSLEER. Deletions cut 0 bases from V and 1 base from J, with 11 bases between. The CDR3 is 16 amino acids. The CDR3 nucleotides are TGCGCCAGCAGCCAAGATGGTCGGTCGGGCACAGATACGCAGTATTTT. This translates into CASSQDGRSGTDTQYF.

This clonotype was observed a few times. The chain carries TRBV2 and TRBJ2-7; 8 bases are shared with TRBD1. In germline, CDR1 is SNHLY, CDR2 FYNNEI. The junction had 20 bases not matched to a gene; V was cut back by 9 bases and J by 7 bases. The CDR3 has 16 amino acids. In DNA form, the CDR3 reads TGTGCCAGAAGGGCATCTGCAGGGGGCGTAGTTAATGAGCAGTACTTC. As protein: CARRASAGGVVNEQYF.

This clonotype came up a few times. The chain employs TRBV29-1 and TRBJ2-3; D remains ambiguous. The CDR3 runs 14 residues. Germline V gives CDR1 SQVTM, CDR2 ANQGSEA. Trimming left V 1 base short and J 6 bases short, with 14 bases between. The CDR3 coding sequence is TGCAGCGTTGAAGGGCCCCAAGGTCCTGATACGCAGTATTTT. Its protein product is CSVEGPQGPDTQYF.

The genes are TRBV29-1 and TRBJ2-5; D is undetermined. Germline-derived CDR1 and CDR2 are SQVTM and ANQGSEA. The CDR3 totals 13 residues. V gave up 3 bases and J gave up 5 bases, with 13 bases separating them. Here the CDR3 DNA reads TGCAGCGTTGATTGGGGAAGCTCGGAGACCCAGTACTTC. Translated, it gives CSVDWGSSETQYF.

In its sample, this clonotype was seen a few times. This chain links TRBV29-1 with TRBJ2-3, with 8 bases identical to TRBD2. J was trimmed by 4 bases and V by 0 bases; bases with no gene match: 9. The germline V gene has CDR1 SQVTM and CDR2 ANQGSEA. The CDR3 totals 16 residues. The chain's CDR3 is CSVEEYERERADTQYF. CDR3 DNA: TGCAGCGTTGAAGAGTATGAGCGGGAGAGGGCAGATACGCAGTATTTT.

The J gene is TRBJ2-1, the V gene TRBV20-1; 10 positions match TRBD2. CDR1 and CDR2 from the germline V gene are DFQATT and SNEGSKA (reference sequence). CDR3 length equals 17 residues. The V gene end was trimmed by 5 bases and the J gene end by 2 bases; junction bases not matched to a gene: 12. The chain's CDR3 is CSADPGLAYFPYNEQFF. In DNA form, the CDR3 reads TGCAGTGCTGATCCGGGACTAGCGTATTTCCCCTACAATGAGCAGTTCTTC.

The chain joins TRBV10-3 to TRBJ1-5; maybe TRBD1 (6 bases). V lost 7 bases and J 3 bases, leaving 19 bases between the germline ends. CDR3 size: 16 residues. CDR1 is ENHRY and CDR2 is SYGVKD in the germline V gene. CDR3 residues: CAIICLDSPTNQPQHF. The DNA of the CDR3 is TGTGCCATCATTTGTTTGGACAGCCCAACCAATCAGCCCCAGCATTTT.

The chain recombines TRBV20-1 with TRBJ2-2; a weak D match, TRBD2 (6 bases). The germline V and J ends were trimmed by 7 bases and 8 bases, with 14 bases remaining between them. Germline CDR1 is DFQATT and CDR2 is SNEGSKA (reference sequence). The CDR3 covers 12 residues. CDR3 sequence reads: CSVGTAGGELFF. The DNA for the CDR3 is TGCAGTGTGGGGACCGCGGGGGGGGAGCTGTTTTTT.

In this sample, this clonotype turned up a few times. The V call is TRBV6-6, the J call TRBJ2-5; 7 nucleotides align to TRBD1. Trimming cost V 7 bases and J 4 bases; bases outside gene matches: 15. This CDR3 is 16 amino acids long. Germline V gene data show CDR1 as MNHNY and CDR2 as SVGAGI (reference sequence). CDR3 in DNA: TGTGCCAGCACCACCCCTGACAGGGATGGGGGAGAGACCCAGTACTTC. Amino acid sequence: CASTTPDRDGGETQYF.

The gene calls are TRBV19 and TRBJ2-1; TRBD1 is a possible D gene (5 bases). Deletions cut 7 bases from V and 6 bases from J, with 7 bases between. CDR1 LNHDA and CDR2 SQIVND come from the germline V gene (reference sequence). This CDR3 has 11 residues. The CDR3 spells CASIQGNEQFF. For the CDR3, the DNA is TGTGCCAGTATTCAGGGCAATGAGCAGTTCTTC.

The V call is TRBV4-3, the J call TRBJ2-6; tentatively, D is TRBD1 (6 bases). V lost 0 bases to trimming and J lost 1 base, with 13 bases between them. Germline V gene lookup returns CDR1 LGHNA and CDR2 YSLEER. The CDR3 spans 18 residues. The CDR3 region has the DNA TGCGCCAGCAGCCAAGATATTCCAGGGGTATCTGGGGCCAACGTCCTGACTTTC. Residues: CASSQDIPGVSGANVLTF.

This clonotype was seen a few times. This chain joins TRBV29-1 and TRBJ2-3; D gene unclear. The CDR3 consists of 12 residues. Trimming took 2 bases from V and 3 from J, leaving 6 bases between them. Germline lookup yields CDR1 SQVTM and CDR2 ANQGSEA. CDR3 in amino acids: CSVELGTDTQYF. Here the CDR3 DNA reads TGCAGCGTTGAATTAGGTACAGATACGCAGTATTTT.

This clonotype has at least ten counts. This chain uses TRBV7-9 with TRBJ2-7, with D hard to call. The CDR3 has 15 residues. Deletions cut 5 bases from V and 5 bases from J, with 19 bases between. Germline V gives CDR1 SEHNR, CDR2 FQNEAQ (reference sequence). The CDR3: CASSATTLRDHEQYF. The CDR3, as DNA: TGTGCCAGCAGCGCCACGACGCTGAGAGACCACGAGCAGTACTTC.

This clonotype was observed a few times. This chain joins TRBV27 and TRBJ2-2; D tentatively fits TRBD1 or TRBD2 (5 bases each). The length of the CDR3 is 16 residues. V was pared by 3 bases and J by 6 bases, with 17 bases between. CDR1 and CDR2 (germline): MNHEY, SMNVEV (reference sequence). The CDR3 nucleotides are TGTGCCAGCAGTTTCAACACCGGGGCCGGCCCCGGGGAGCTGTTTTTT. Translation: CASSFNTGAGPGELFF.

The genes are TRBV21-1 and TRBJ1-5; the DNA was not compared with TRBD1, the D call given in the table. TRBV21-1 counts as a pseudogene. The CDR3 is made up of 16 amino acids. The CDR3 loop is CASSKGHRHSNQPQHF. As DNA, the CDR3 is TGTGCCAGCAGCAAAGGGCACAGGCATAGCAATCAGCCCCAGCATTTT.

In this sample, this clonotype turned up many times. The V gene is TRBV7-2, the J gene TRBJ2-5; maybe TRBD2 (6 bases). The germline V gene has CDR1 SGHTA and CDR2 FQGNSA. Trimming removed 2 bases from V and 4 bases from J, with 11 bases in between. CDR3 length: 14 residues. The CDR3 nucleotides are TGTGCCAGCAGCTTATACGGAGGGAGAGAGACCCAGTACTTC. Encoded protein: CASSLYGGRETQYF.

The chain recombines TRBV2 with TRBJ1-2; D uncertain. The CDR3 has 13 residues. Trimming took off 6 bases at V and 2 bases at J, with 10 bases between the two ends. CDR1 and CDR2 (germline): SNHLY, FYNNEI. Here the CDR3 reads CASRAGNNYGYTF. DNA for the CDR3: TGTGCCAGCAGAGCCGGGAACAACTATGGCTACACCTTC. Variable domain in full (rest from reference TRBV2 and TRBJ1-2): EPEVTQTPSHQVTQMGQEVILRCVPISNHLYFYWYRQILGQKVEFLVSFYNNEISEKSEIFDDQFSVERPDGSNFTLKIRSTKLEDSAMYFCASRAGNNYGYTFGSGTRLTVV.

The chain uses TRBV5-1 and TRBJ1-4; perhaps TRBD1 as D (5 bases). CDR1 is SGHRS, CDR2 YFSETQ, per germline. CDR3 size: 15 residues. The germline V and J ends were trimmed by 4 bases and 8 bases, with 18 bases remaining between them. In DNA form, the CDR3 reads TGCGCCAGCAGCCCTGGCGGGACCAGGGAGGAAAAACTGTTTTTT. This codes for CASSPGGTREEKLFF. Filled out from reference TRBV5-1 and TRBJ1-4, the complete variable domain reads KAGVTQTPRYLIKTRGQQVTLSCSPISGHRSVSWYQQTPGQGLQFLFEYFSETQRNKGNFPGRFSGRQFSNSRSEMNVSTLELGDSALYLCASSPGGTREEKLFFGSGTQLSVL.

The chain employs TRBV28 and TRBJ2-1; D unclear. Germline V lookup: CDR1 MDHEN, CDR2 SYDVKM. The CDR3 totals 14 residues. V was trimmed by 7 bases and J by 4 bases, leaving 14 bases between them. The CDR3 reads CASNHYEQYNEQFF. The CDR3 nucleotides are TGTGCCAGCAACCATTATGAACAGTACAATGAGCAGTTCTTC.

This clonotype came up a few times. The chain has TRBV6-5 and TRBJ2-1; 9 nucleotides line up with TRBD2. V lost 6 bases and J lost 5; bases outside the gene matches: 8. The germline V gene has CDR1 MNHEY and CDR2 SVGAGI. The CDR3 is made up of 15 amino acids. The CDR3 here is CASRLVAGDNNEQFF. CDR3 coding DNA: TGTGCCAGCAGACTAGTAGCGGGGGATAACAATGAGCAGTTCTTC.

This chain connects TRBV28 to TRBJ2-7, with D tentatively TRBD2 (5 bases). CDR1 is MDHEN and CDR2 is SYDVKM in the germline V gene. This CDR3 region has 15 residues. V gave up 2 bases and J gave up 5 bases, with 16 bases separating them. The CDR3 coding sequence is TGTGCCAGCAGTTTACTGCGGGCCACGGGGAACGAGCAGTACTTC. Translation gives CASSLLRATGNEQYF. The entire variable domain, with the rest obtained from reference TRBV28 and TRBJ2-7, is as follows: DVKVTQSSRYLVKRTGEKVFLECVQDMDHENMFWYRQDPGLGLRLIYFSYDVKMKEKGDIPEGYSVSREKKERFSLILESASTNQTSMYLCASSLLRATGNEQYFGPGTRLTVT.

The V and J genes are TRBV9 and TRBJ2-1, with a tentative D call TRBD2 (6 bases). Germline V gene data show CDR1 as SGDLS and CDR2 as YYNGEE. The CDR3 has 15 residues. The V gene lost 0 bases and the J gene lost 4 bases, with 11 bases spanning the gap. CDR3 amino acids: CASSVGMGLYNEQFF. Written as DNA, the CDR3 is TGTGCCAGCAGCGTAGGGATGGGACTTTACAATGAGCAGTTCTTC. The whole variable domain, filled in from reference TRBV9 and TRBJ2-1, reads DSGVTQTPKHLITATGQRVTLRCSPRSGDLSVYWYQQSLDQGLQFLIQYYNGEERAKGNILERFSAQQFPDLHSELNLSSLELGDSALYFCASSVGMGLYNEQFFGPGTRLTVL.

A few counts support this clonotype. V is TRBV3-1 and J is TRBJ2-5; D remains ambiguous. V was cut by 1 base and J by 2 bases, with 8 bases left in between. Germline V CDR1 and CDR2: LGHDT, YNNKEL (reference sequence). The length of the CDR3 is 14 residues. CDR3 in amino acids: CASSQGRLQETQYF. The CDR3 coding sequence is TGTGCCAGCAGCCAAGGGCGCCTGCAAGAGACCCAGTACTTC.

This clonotype has a handful of counts. The chain employs TRBV20-1 and TRBJ2-1; 7 bases match TRBD2. The V segment lost 5 bases and the J segment 12 bases; nucleotides outside the gene matches: 7. Germline-derived CDR1 and CDR2 are DFQATT and SNEGSKA (reference sequence). The CDR3 totals 11 residues. CDR3 bases: TGCAGTGCTGGGCTGGGGAGGGGGCAGTTCTTC. This gives the protein CSAGLGRGQFF.

This clonotype was counted a few times. The chain links TRBV9 to TRBJ2-7, with TRBD2 as a possible D gene (6 bases). V was clipped by 4 bases and J by 0 bases, with 17 bases between them. Germline V CDR1 and CDR2: SGDLS, YYNGEE. The CDR3 loop spans 16 amino acids. The CDR3 nucleotides read TGTGCCAGCAGCCCTTTGGCGGGGTCCAGCTCCTACGAGCAGTACTTC. Translated, it gives CASSPLAGSSSYEQYF.

The chain joins TRBV7-9 to TRBJ1-4; D gene uncertain. There are 16 residues in the CDR3. Per the germline V gene, CDR1 is SEHNR and CDR2 is FQNEAQ (reference sequence). Trimming pared 5 bases from V and 3 bases from J, leaving 16 bases between. The CDR3 region is CASSPPGYSPNEKLFF. CDR3 in DNA: TGTGCCAGCAGCCCCCCGGGGTACTCCCCTAATGAAAAACTGTTTTTT.